One and the same sample provided the 26 T cell receptor beta chains below, sequenced in a study of brain T cells in children with intractable seizures. Data came from immunoSEQ multiplex PCR; TCRdb stores just in-frame clones and leaves some out. Here the sample spans 300,000 to 400,000 clones, roughly 93% being singletons. Documented time point: blood from clinic visit 5 months post-surgery; TSC patient then seizure free. The sequenced sample was peripheral blood, obtained about 5 months after surgery. All receptors derive from a boy younger than two with tuberous sclerosis and intractable seizures.

The chain uses TRBV5-1 and TRBJ2-7, with 7 bases matching TRBD1. Germline loops: CDR1 SGHRS, CDR2 YFSETQ. The CDR3 spans 14 residues. The junction had 6 bases not matched to a gene; V was cut back by 4 bases and J by 2 bases. The CDR3 is CASSLATGPYEQYF. Here the CDR3 DNA reads TGCGCCAGCAGCCTGGCGACAGGGCCCTACGAGCAGTACTTC.

The chain couples TRBV5-1 to TRBJ1-1, with D possibly being TRBD1 (6 bases). The CDR3 is 13 amino acids. CDR1 and CDR2 from the germline V gene are SGHRS and YFSETQ. Trimming pared 4 bases from V and 11 bases from J, leaving 18 bases between. CDR3 protein: CASSPDSLGVAFF. The CDR3 nucleotides are TGCGCCAGCAGCCCGGACAGCTTGGGTGTTGCTTTCTTT.

This clone was counted a single time. The rearrangement links TRBV6-1 to TRBJ1-6, with 11 bases aligning to TRBD1. The germline gives CDR1 MNHNS, CDR2 SASEGT. This CDR3 is built from 15 residues. Trimming took 3 bases from V and 10 from J; bases not matched to a gene: 5. Here the CDR3 DNA reads TGTGCCAGCAGTGAGGAGGGGACAGGGGGATCACCCCTCCACTTT. Translating gives CASSEEGTGGSPLHF.

The V call is TRBV18, the J call TRBJ1-3, with 7 bases that match TRBD1. Germline-derived CDR1 and CDR2 are KGHSH and LQKENI. The ends lost 4 bases at V and 0 bases at J; junction bases unmatched: 6. The CDR3 contains 16 residues. The CDR3 region is CASSLTGSNSGNTIYF. The CDR3, as DNA: TGTGCCAGCTCACTGACAGGGAGTAACTCTGGAAACACCATATATTTT.

The rearrangement links TRBV30 to TRBJ2-5, with 12 bases fitting TRBD2. The germline CDR1 and CDR2 sequences are GTSNPN and SVGIG (reference sequence). The CDR3 runs to 15 residues. Losses at the gene ends were 3 bases for V and 3 bases for J; bases not matched to a gene: 5. The CDR3 nucleotides are TGTGCCTGGAGGGAACTAGCGGGAGGTAAAGAGACCCAGTACTTC. It specifies CAWRELAGGKETQYF.

This clone was observed once. This chain uses TRBV7-2 with TRBJ2-7, with unresolved D. The CDR3 covers 12 residues. The V gene lost 1 base and the J gene lost 5 bases, with 6 bases spanning the gap. Germline V CDR1 and CDR2: SGHTA, FQGNSA. This CDR3 is CASSLVGHEQYF. CDR3 bases: TGTGCCAGCAGCTTAGTGGGTCACGAGCAGTACTTC.

CDR3 residues: CASSFNSQETQYF. CDR3 sequence (DNA): TGTGCCAGCAGTTTTAACTCCCAAGAGACCCAGTACTTC. This chain connects TRBV12-3 or TRBV12-4 to TRBJ2-5; no definite D call. Trimming took off 3 bases at V and 1 base at J, with 6 bases between the two ends. The CDR3 covers 13 residues.

The chain combines TRBV6-5 with TRBJ2-4, with D perhaps being TRBD1 or TRBD2 (5 bases each). Trimming pared 0 bases from V and 6 bases from J, leaving 15 bases between. The CDR3 length is 16 residues. Germline V gene lookup returns CDR1 MNHEY and CDR2 SVGAGI. The CDR3 loop is CASSYSPGPDLNIQYF. The CDR3 DNA reads TGTGCCAGCAGTTACTCGCCGGGGCCCGACCTAAACATTCAGTACTTC.

The rearrangement joins TRBV3-1 (or the pseudogene TRBV3-2) to TRBJ2-1, with D uncertain. Trimming shortened V by 4 bases and J by 7 bases, and 8 bases separated the two germline ends. The CDR3 contains 12 residues. Germline V gives CDR1 LGHDT, CDR2 YNNKEL (reference sequence). CDR3 nucleotides: TGTGCCAGCAGCCCTCTCTCGAATGAGCAGTTCTTC. As protein: CASSPLSNEQFF.

The chain employs TRBV19 and TRBJ2-1, with TRBD2 identical over 12 bases. The CDR3 sequence is 16 residues long. V lost 5 bases to trimming and J lost 5 bases; unmatched junction nucleotides: 7. Germline CDR1 reads LNHDA; CDR2 reads SQIVND (reference sequence). The CDR3 DNA follows: TGTGCCAGTAGTGTAGCTAGCGGGAGGGTCCACAATGAGCAGTTCTTC. Its protein is CASSVASGRVHNEQFF.

The chain employs TRBV5-6 and TRBJ2-2, with 11 bases identical to TRBD1. Per the germline V gene, CDR1 is SGHDT and CDR2 is YYEEEE. J was trimmed by 6 bases and V by 4 bases; bases with no gene match: 5. This CDR3 is built from 15 residues. CDR3 in amino acids: CASSPGQGASGELFF. For the CDR3, the DNA is TGTGCCAGCAGCCCCGGACAGGGGGCCTCCGGGGAGCTGTTTTTT. The full variable domain, with the rest looked up from reference TRBV5-6 and TRBJ2-2, is DAGVTQSPTHLIKTRGQQVTLRCSPKSGHDTVSWYQQALGQGPQFIFQYYEEEERQRGNFPDRFSGHQFPNYSSELNVNALLLGDSALYLCASSPGQGASGELFFGEGSRLTVL.

The CDR3 nucleotides read TGTGCCACCAGTGATCCCGCCGAAGCGGGAACTACCTACGAGCAGTACTTC. It yields the protein CATSDPAEAGTTYEQYF. This chain joins TRBV24-1 and TRBJ2-7, with 7 bases identical to TRBD2. CDR3 length: 17 amino acids. The germline V gene has CDR1 KGHDR and CDR2 SFDVKD. V shed 3 bases and J 2 bases; nucleotides not matched to a gene: 12.

The rearrangement links TRBV6-5 to TRBJ2-7, with 10 positions matching TRBD2. Germline V gives CDR1 MNHEY, CDR2 SVGAGI. CDR3 length equals 15 residues. The ends lost 7 bases at V and 4 bases at J; junction bases unmatched: 10. Written as DNA, the CDR3 is TGTGCCAGCAATCGAAGAGCGGGAGGGGCATACGAGCAGTACTTC. This gives the protein CASNRRAGGAYEQYF.

This chain connects TRBV6-5 to TRBJ1-5, with D unresolved. CDR1 and CDR2 from the germline V gene are MNHEY and SVGAGI. With 6 bases removed from V and 0 bases from J, the gap between germline ends came to 9 bases. This CDR3 region has 14 residues. The CDR3 DNA reads as TGTGCCAGCAGGAGCGGGAGTAGCAATCAGCCCCAGCATTTT. Translation gives CASRSGSSNQPQHF.

The V and J genes are TRBV6-5 and TRBJ1-2; D is perhaps TRBD1 (5 bases). From germline, CDR1 is MNHEY and CDR2 SVGAGI. V was cut by 6 bases and J by 4 bases, with 15 bases left in between. This CDR3 spans 14 amino acids. The DNA for the CDR3 is TGTGCCAGCAGAGAGGGGAATCCCTTCTATGGCTACACCTTC. Residues: CASREGNPFYGYTF.

J is TRBJ2-7 and V is TRBV6-5; TRBD2 aligns across 9 bases. V trimming: 2 bases; J trimming: 4 bases; junction bases outside the gene matches: 6. Looked up from germline, CDR1 is MNHEY and CDR2 is SVGAGI. The CDR3 has 15 amino acids. As DNA, the CDR3 is TGTGCCAGCAGTTACCTTGCGGGGGGGCCGTACGAGCAGTACTTC. Translating gives CASSYLAGGPYEQYF.

J is TRBJ1-5 and V is TRBV15, with TRBD1 matching 7 bases. The CDR3 is 14 amino acids. Per the germline V gene, CDR1 is LNHNV and CDR2 is YYDKDF (reference sequence). V gave up 1 base and J gave up 7 bases; unmatched junction bases: 4. The CDR3 sequence: CATSRVPGGQPQHF. CDR3 DNA: TGTGCCACCAGCAGAGTTCCAGGGGGACAGCCCCAGCATTTT.

The genes are TRBV5-1 and TRBJ1-5; tentatively, D is TRBD1 (6 bases). The germline gives CDR1 SGHRS, CDR2 YFSETQ. The CDR3 is 14 residues long. Trimming left V 4 bases short and J 5 bases short, with 13 bases between. The CDR3 DNA sequence: TGCGCCAGCAGCGATACAGGGCTACATCAGCCCCAGCATTTT. The encoded protein is CASSDTGLHQPQHF.

The chain recombines TRBV18 with TRBJ2-7; 10 nucleotides match TRBD2. Germline values: CDR1 KGHSH, CDR2 LQKENI. J lost 3 bases, V lost 0 bases, and 11 bases had no gene match. The CDR3 is 18 amino acids. In DNA, the CDR3 is TGTGCCAGCTCACCACCGGGACTAGCGAGAGATTCCTTCTACGAGCAGTACTTC. Translated, it gives CASSPPGLARDSFYEQYF.

The chain is built from TRBV7-9 and TRBJ2-5; unclear D gene. Germline loops: CDR1 SEHNR, CDR2 FQNEAQ (reference sequence). This CDR3 contains 14 residues. With 4 bases removed from V and 5 bases from J, the gap between germline ends came to 14 bases. The CDR3 region has the DNA TGTGCCAGCAGCTATGTGGACCCATCGGAGACCCAGTACTTC. It translates to CASSYVDPSETQYF. Filled out from reference TRBV7-9 and TRBJ2-5, the complete variable domain reads DTGVSQNPRHKITKRGQNVTFRCDPISEHNRLYWYRQTLGQGPEFLTYFQNEAQLEKSRLLSDRFSAERPKGSFSTLEIQRTEQGDSAMYLCASSYVDPSETQYFGPGTRLLVL.

The chain has TRBV27 and TRBJ1-6, with a weak D call TRBD1 (5 bases). The V gene lost 6 bases and the J gene lost 0 bases, with 15 bases spanning the gap. This CDR3 has 17 residues. Germline CDR1 reads MNHEY; CDR2 reads SMNVEV (reference sequence). The CDR3 sequence is CASSPTGLSSYNSPLHF. The CDR3 DNA reads TGTGCCAGCAGCCCCACAGGTCTTTCCTCCTATAATTCACCCCTCCACTTT.

This CDR3 is CASSDLGGRGPEQYF. In DNA, the CDR3 is TGTGCCAGCAGTGATCTCGGCGGGAGGGGCCCCGAGCAGTACTTC. The chain carries TRBV6-1 and TRBJ2-7; 9 nucleotides line up with TRBD2. Germline V gene data show CDR1 as MNHNS and CDR2 as SASEGT. The CDR3 runs 15 residues. Losses at the gene ends were 3 bases for V and 6 bases for J; bases not matched to a gene: 9.

The genes are TRBV7-2 and TRBJ1-1; D is uncertain. The CDR3 consists of 18 residues. CDR1 is SGHTA, CDR2 FQGNSA, per germline. The V end was cut by 3 bases, the J end by 6 bases, with 26 bases between. The CDR3: CASSFVSLMGRKSPEAFF. The CDR3 DNA reads TGTGCCAGCAGCTTTGTAAGTTTGATGGGGAGAAAAAGCCCTGAAGCTTTCTTT.

The V and J genes are TRBV18 and TRBJ1-3; possibly TRBD1 for D (5 bases). Trimming took 3 bases from V and 0 from J, leaving 15 bases between them. Germline V lookup: CDR1 KGHSH, CDR2 LQKENI. The CDR3 loop spans 17 amino acids. In DNA, the CDR3 is TGTGCCAGCTCACCTAGGGCGGCAGGGACCTCTGGAAACACCATATATTTT. Its translation is CASSPRAAGTSGNTIYF.

This chain links TRBV6-5 with TRBJ2-7; 8 bases map to TRBD1. The V gene's germline CDR1 is MNHEY and CDR2 SVGAGI. The junction had 5 bases not matched to a gene; V was cut back by 7 bases and J by 3 bases. This CDR3 comprises 13 residues. This chain's CDR3 is CASTWGQDYEQYF. In nucleotides, the CDR3 is TGTGCCAGCACTTGGGGACAGGACTACGAGCAGTACTTC.

V and J are TRBV6-6 and TRBJ1-4; weak D call: TRBD1 (6 bases). V shed 0 bases and J shed 7 bases, with 12 bases lying between them. Germline V CDR1 and CDR2: MNHNY, SVGAGI (reference sequence). There are 15 residues in the CDR3. CDR3 in DNA: TGTGCCAGCAGTTACTCTCACAGGGAAACTGAAAAACTGTTTTTT. Its translation is CASSYSHRETEKLFF.